A selection of T cell receptor beta chains follows, all from one sample in a study of blood T cells in healthy people across ages. In TCRdb, the 5' RACE reads were re-called with MiXCR into one record per CDR3 protein. Of 850,000 to 1,000,000 distinct CDR3 sequences listed, roughly 50% are singletons. Sequencing was carried out using blood. All receptors derive from a man between 25 and 39 years old in good health. Both conserved end residues are part of each CDR3. Each record gives: CDR3 protein, V gene, CDR3 length, D gene. A D gene is named only where the DNA matches it firmly.

CSAGGDRGRTEAFF | TRBV20-1 | 14 | TRBD1
CATSDLTNNEQFF | TRBV24-1 | 13 | .
CASSLGARRDTQYF | TRBV11-2 | 14 | .
CASSVTGISYEQYF | TRBV5-4 | 14 | TRBD1
CASSLALAEDQETQYF | TRBV7-6 | 16 | TRBD2
CSATGTDTQYF | TRBV20-1 | 11 | .
CASSAPGPGDTQYF | TRBV6-5 | 14 | .
CASSVAIQGDTQYF | TRBV9 | 14 | .
CASSRDGPYEQCF | TRBV18 | 13 | .
CASSLDHYNEQFF | TRBV7-2 | 13 | .
CASSQGGPVNEQFF | TRBV4-2 | 14 | .
CASSLGPLSESNQPQHF | TRBV5-1 | 17 | .
CASSQDGDSPLHF | TRBV3-1 | 13 | .
CASSFRQGSHEQYF | TRBV5-1 | 14 | TRBD1
CASSLWASGAGGYTF | TRBV28 | 15 | .
CASLYLGGPNTGELFF | TRBV7-9 | 16 | .
CASSYTPVQETQYF | TRBV6-5 | 14 | .
CASSPQRDRASYEQYF | TRBV13 | 16 | TRBD1
CASSAGTRGSYEQYF | TRBV9 | 15 | TRBD2
CSVVWLAGEQYF | TRBV29-1 | 12 | TRBD2
CASSQDLASGGHFQETQYF | TRBV4-3 | 19 | TRBD2
CAWTLGEDGNQPQHF | TRBV30 | 15 | .
CSARYRDRVYNEQFF | TRBV20-1 | 15 | TRBD1
CASKGESSYEQYF | TRBV12-3/TRBV12-4 | 13 | .
CASSWGGSTDTQYF | TRBV11-3 | 14 | .
CASSLRGGTDMQYF | TRBV12-3/TRBV12-4 | 14 | TRBD1